This paragraph reports one T cell receptor beta chain. Its specific antigen is unknown. Base qualities were left out, and no much larger clone turns up one base away. The Qiagen DNeasy kit was used to extract genomic DNA both from unsorted PBMCs and from the negatively selected CD4+ and CD8+ fractions. TCR beta CDR3 regions were amplified by immunoSEQ multiplex PCR using primers annealing to V and J segments. A synthetic immune receptor repertoire was used to minimize amplification bias, and remaining bias was computationally removed after sequencing. The paper's data handling went like this. Repertoire diversity was quantified as the Shannon entropy index using custom Python scripts. Unsorted, CD4+ and CD8+ repertoires were analyzed separately, except for combined analyses in which CD4+ and CD8+ sequences were merged in silico. A clone counted as expanded when the clone's frequency after treatment rose at least 2-fold relative to C1D1, and clones undetected at baseline were given a pseudocount of 0.5. Singleton clones were defined as clones with 0 or 1 copy at C1D1, and non-singleton clones were defined as clones with 2 or more copies. Clones expanded in unsorted samples were assigned a CD4+, CD8+ or unknown annotation through matching of protein sequences in sorted samples from the same patient. Diversity changes from C1D1 to C4D1 were tested in paired samples using Wilcoxon tests. TCRdb took this table from immuneACCESS and kept in-frame rearrangements with V and J called. Such tables lack part of the clones; where checked against another copy, unresolved V genes explain under half of the gap, and the rest is unexplained. D and trimming come from the DNA, and the V and J calls and clone size come from that table. The table for this sample lists tens of thousands of clones; 81% of them were counted only once. Clones ranked in the top ten supply around 23% of the sample.

The record originates from a study of PD-1 blockade in classical Hodgkin lymphoma (dated by TCRdb to about 2020). Describing the broader study: Nivolumab dosing was 3 mg/kg intravenously every 2 weeks, continuing until either disease progression or unacceptable toxicity. To define a peripheral blood immune signature of response to PD-1 blockade in classical Hodgkin lymphoma, the study combined TCR beta sequencing with CyTOF. The study at large found these results: Trial patients achieving complete response had baseline diversity similar to newly diagnosed patients, whereas partial responders and progressors had significantly lower diversity. By C4D1, a significant rise was seen in CD4+ TCR diversity but not in CD8+ TCR diversity (p=0.0027 vs p=0.16), and the rise was most apparent among complete responders (p=0.02). The study covered only a single clinical trial cohort, and the causes of the repertoire differences, possibly disease activity or prior therapy, were still not defined. Lower diversity was seen in patients whose nivolumab began less than 1 year after ASCT, and these patients were left out of later analyses so that immune reconstitution would not confound the results. Baseline TCR diversity was reported as lower in newly diagnosed patients than in healthy donors, and lower still in relapsed/refractory patients.

Read against the paper, the sample's time point label means: cycle 4 day 1 (C4D1), after less than 7 weeks of nivolumab. Every trial patient had relapsed following autologous stem cell transplantation, and prior brentuximab vedotin exposure was what differed among cohorts A, B and C. The trial cohort was composed of about 58 patients with relapsed/refractory classical Hodgkin lymphoma, for whom complete response, partial response or progressive disease was recorded as best overall response. Trial patients were treated with single-agent nivolumab in the multi-cohort phase II CheckMate 205 trial. An independent review committee assessed best overall response by applying the 2007 International Working Group response criteria. Trial PBMCs were obtained immediately prior to nivolumab initiation (C1D1) and on therapy at cycle 2 day 1 and cycle 4 day 1. After peripheral blood was drawn into 8 mL Vacutainer Cell Preparation Tubes, PBMCs were isolated by centrifugation and then cryopreserved.

The germline V gene provides CDR1 SGHRS and CDR2 YFSETQ. V was cut back by 0 bases and J by 3 bases, leaving a gap of 18 bases between them. From the cysteine through the phenylalanine, the CDR3 covers 17 amino acids. The DNA shown is the 51-base CDR3, in frame from base 1. Recombination linked TRBV5-1 to TRBJ1-2; the D gene is perhaps TRBD1, on 5 matching bases. This clonotype was sampled from a human donor with classical Hodgkin lymphoma. This specimen was peripheral blood mononuclear cells (PBMCs), taken before the fourth cycle of nivolumab. The DNA sequence is as follows: TGCGCCAGCAGCTTGGGGCCCGACAAAAAGGGACACTATGGCTACACCTTC. This translates into CASSLGPDKKGHYGYTF.